This is a list of T cell receptor beta chains from one sample in a study of vaccination and CD4 T cells after COVID-19. Their antigens are not known. TCRdb called the PCR reads again in MiXCR, with one record for every CDR3 protein. The sample lists some 7,200 distinct CDR3 sequences, approximately 42% occurring once. Sample: CD4+ T cells from blood, cultured in vitro. The receptors here all came from a human donor in good health. Both conserved end residues are part of each CDR3. A D gene is named only where the DNA matches it firmly. Some rows have no size entry. The others give once, few or many, or a class for an expanded clone.

CDR3 protein: CASHSGGVDTQYF; CDR3 DNA: TGTGCCAGTCACAGCGGGGGGGTCGATACGCAGTATTTT; clone size: few; D gene: TRBD2; V gene: TRBV2; J gene: TRBJ2-3
CDR3 protein: CASSSHRGNTQYF; CDR3 DNA: TGTGCCAGCAGTTCCCACAGGGGGAATACGCAGTATTTT; clone size: -; D gene: TRBD1; V gene: TRBV12-3/TRBV12-4; J gene: TRBJ2-3
CDR3 protein: CASSLSVSLQGQGAFF; CDR3 DNA: TGTGCCAGCAGCTTATCGGTCAGTCTTCAGGGGCAGGGAGCTTTCTTT; clone size: hyperexpanded; D gene: -; V gene: TRBV11-2; J gene: TRBJ1-1
CDR3 protein: CASSYRTGGLSPLHF; CDR3 DNA: TGTGCCAGCAGCTATAGGACAGGGGGCCTATCACCCCTCCACTTT; clone size: few; D gene: TRBD1; V gene: TRBV5-4; J gene: TRBJ1-6
CDR3 protein: CASSLETGTRTTEAFF; CDR3 DNA: TGCGCCAGCAGCTTGGAAACCGGGACGCGGACCACTGAAGCTTTCTTT; clone size: -; D gene: -; V gene: TRBV5-1; J gene: TRBJ1-1
CDR3 protein: CASSLKTGTGNTEAFF; CDR3 DNA: TGTGCCAGCAGTTTAAAAACCGGGACAGGAAATACTGAAGCTTTCTTT; clone size: -; D gene: TRBD1; V gene: TRBV6-5; J gene: TRBJ1-1
CDR3 protein: CASSVNRESGYTF; CDR3 DNA: TGTGCCAGCAGCGTCAACAGGGAGAGTGGCTACACCTTC; clone size: -; D gene: -; V gene: TRBV9; J gene: TRBJ1-2
CDR3 protein: CASSSGQGMNTEAFF; CDR3 DNA: TGCGCCAGCAGTTCGGGACAGGGTATGAACACTGAAGCTTTCTTT; clone size: -; D gene: TRBD1; V gene: TRBV5-1; J gene: TRBJ1-1
CDR3 protein: CSAPQLERGNEQFF; CDR3 DNA: TGCAGTGCCCCTCAGCTGGAGCGAGGCAATGAGCAGTTCTTC; clone size: -; D gene: -; V gene: TRBV20-1; J gene: TRBJ2-1
CDR3 protein: CASSLSPTGFYQETQYF; CDR3 DNA: TGTGCCAGCAGCCTCTCACCTACAGGGTTCTACCAAGAGACCCAGTACTTC; clone size: few; D gene: -; V gene: TRBV7-2; J gene: TRBJ2-5
CDR3 protein: CASSGSRSVYEQYF; CDR3 DNA: TGTGCCAGTAGTGGATCTAGAAGTGTCTACGAGCAGTACTTC; clone size: few; D gene: -; V gene: TRBV19; J gene: TRBJ2-7
CDR3 protein: CAWSVFGSGANVLTF; CDR3 DNA: TGTGCCTGGAGTGTATTCGGTTCTGGGGCCAACGTCCTGACTTTC; clone size: few; D gene: -; V gene: TRBV30; J gene: TRBJ2-6
CDR3 protein: CASSNRQVYGYTF; CDR3 DNA: TGTGCCAGCAGCAACAGGCAGGTCTATGGCTACACCTTC; clone size: few; D gene: -; V gene: TRBV7-9; J gene: TRBJ1-2
CDR3 protein: CASRPESMTAQPLHF; CDR3 DNA: TGTGCCAGCAGACCTGAGTCCATGACAGCCCAACCCCTCCACTTT; clone size: few; D gene: -; V gene: TRBV11-2; J gene: TRBJ1-6
CDR3 protein: CASSVQTSARTDTQYF; CDR3 DNA: TGTGCCAGCAGCGTCCAGACTAGCGCACGCACAGATACGCAGTATTTT; clone size: -; D gene: TRBD2; V gene: TRBV9; J gene: TRBJ2-3